Listed below are T cell receptor beta chains from one sample, sequenced in a study of lymphopenia after photon versus proton radiotherapy. Assay used: immunoSEQ multiplex PCR; TCRdb lists only in-frame clones, some missing. In the table there are some 40,000 clones, 86% of which are singletons. Sequencing was performed on peripheral blood, taken from a patient treated with proton-based radiotherapy. These receptors were collected from a woman between 70 and 85 years old with pancreatic cancer. Some clones in this sample may be carry-over from other donors' samples. CDR3s leave out the opening cysteine and the closing phenylalanine or tryptophan. Fields, in order: J gene, V gene, CDR3 protein.

J gene: TRBJ2-5; V gene: TRBV10-2; CDR3 protein: ASSESIRTSGAQY
J gene: TRBJ1-2; V gene: TRBV6-5; CDR3 protein: ASRSQRGNYGYT
J gene: TRBJ1-1; V gene: TRBV19; CDR3 protein: ATNHDRSNTEAF
J gene: TRBJ1-2; V gene: TRBV29-1; CDR3 protein: NVGRGTGGYT
J gene: TRBJ2-4; V gene: TRBV5-5; CDR3 protein: ASSLGHSANIQY
J gene: TRBJ1-1; V gene: TRBV30; CDR3 protein: AWSVQVEAF
J gene: TRBJ1-2; V gene: TRBV27; CDR3 protein: ASRIGGQGADYGYT
J gene: TRBJ1-6; V gene: TRBV27; CDR3 protein: ASSPPGYNSPLH
J gene: TRBJ2-5; V gene: TRBV7-8; CDR3 protein: ASSLVILKGETQY
J gene: TRBJ2-3; V gene: TRBV27; CDR3 protein: ASRRQGGSTDTQY
J gene: .; V gene: TRBV5-1; CDR3 protein: ASSFDRSSYEQY
J gene: TRBJ2-3; V gene: TRBV19; CDR3 protein: ASSIGAGGTDTQY
J gene: TRBJ2-7; V gene: TRBV7-2; CDR3 protein: ASSAATGSSYEQY
J gene: TRBJ2-5; V gene: TRBV5-1; CDR3 protein: ASSLGSTGLGETQY
J gene: TRBJ1-4; V gene: TRBV19; CDR3 protein: ASSIGTGNEKLF
J gene: TRBJ2-1; V gene: TRBV6-1; CDR3 protein: ASSGLRTGISNEQF
J gene: TRBJ1-1; V gene: TRBV6-1; CDR3 protein: ASSELAGGNTEAF
J gene: TRBJ2-3; V gene: TRBV19; CDR3 protein: ASSIGGNTDTQY
J gene: TRBJ1-2; V gene: TRBV29-1; CDR3 protein: SVRGNYGYT
J gene: TRBJ1-5; V gene: TRBV6-6; CDR3 protein: ASRETGQRNQPQH
J gene: TRBJ2-1; V gene: TRBV18; CDR3 protein: ASSPRQGSEQF
J gene: TRBJ2-5; V gene: TRBV13; CDR3 protein: ASSLVLGQQTQY
J gene: TRBJ2-5; V gene: TRBV28; CDR3 protein: ASSQGAMTQY
J gene: TRBJ2-1; V gene: TRBV19; CDR3 protein: ASSIAEGYNEQF
J gene: TRBJ2-2; V gene: TRBV7-2; CDR3 protein: ASSLPSSGTTGELF
J gene: TRBJ2-2; V gene: TRBV28; CDR3 protein: ASSSSARTGELF
J gene: TRBJ2-1; V gene: TRBV6-4; CDR3 protein: ASSDKKGGLYNEQF
J gene: TRBJ2-2; V gene: TRBV30; CDR3 protein: AWSVIWGGLAGDTGELF
J gene: TRBJ2-6; V gene: TRBV6-1; CDR3 protein: ASTQVGGANVLT
J gene: TRBJ2-7; V gene: TRBV28; CDR3 protein: ASSTTSTGGLSYEQY
J gene: TRBJ1-2; V gene: TRBV28; CDR3 protein: ASSPPIGQYDGYT
J gene: TRBJ2-7; V gene: TRBV28; CDR3 protein: ASSLVGPYEQY
J gene: TRBJ2-3; V gene: TRBV7-9; CDR3 protein: ASSLRTSGRVLADTQY
J gene: TRBJ2-7; V gene: TRBV27; CDR3 protein: ASGLNSGSGSPRYEQY
J gene: TRBJ1-2; V gene: TRBV29-1; CDR3 protein: SVGQGDGYT
J gene: TRBJ2-2; V gene: TRBV18; CDR3 protein: AGAPTMPTGADTGELF
J gene: TRBJ2-7; V gene: TRBV7-2; CDR3 protein: ASGPAYEQY